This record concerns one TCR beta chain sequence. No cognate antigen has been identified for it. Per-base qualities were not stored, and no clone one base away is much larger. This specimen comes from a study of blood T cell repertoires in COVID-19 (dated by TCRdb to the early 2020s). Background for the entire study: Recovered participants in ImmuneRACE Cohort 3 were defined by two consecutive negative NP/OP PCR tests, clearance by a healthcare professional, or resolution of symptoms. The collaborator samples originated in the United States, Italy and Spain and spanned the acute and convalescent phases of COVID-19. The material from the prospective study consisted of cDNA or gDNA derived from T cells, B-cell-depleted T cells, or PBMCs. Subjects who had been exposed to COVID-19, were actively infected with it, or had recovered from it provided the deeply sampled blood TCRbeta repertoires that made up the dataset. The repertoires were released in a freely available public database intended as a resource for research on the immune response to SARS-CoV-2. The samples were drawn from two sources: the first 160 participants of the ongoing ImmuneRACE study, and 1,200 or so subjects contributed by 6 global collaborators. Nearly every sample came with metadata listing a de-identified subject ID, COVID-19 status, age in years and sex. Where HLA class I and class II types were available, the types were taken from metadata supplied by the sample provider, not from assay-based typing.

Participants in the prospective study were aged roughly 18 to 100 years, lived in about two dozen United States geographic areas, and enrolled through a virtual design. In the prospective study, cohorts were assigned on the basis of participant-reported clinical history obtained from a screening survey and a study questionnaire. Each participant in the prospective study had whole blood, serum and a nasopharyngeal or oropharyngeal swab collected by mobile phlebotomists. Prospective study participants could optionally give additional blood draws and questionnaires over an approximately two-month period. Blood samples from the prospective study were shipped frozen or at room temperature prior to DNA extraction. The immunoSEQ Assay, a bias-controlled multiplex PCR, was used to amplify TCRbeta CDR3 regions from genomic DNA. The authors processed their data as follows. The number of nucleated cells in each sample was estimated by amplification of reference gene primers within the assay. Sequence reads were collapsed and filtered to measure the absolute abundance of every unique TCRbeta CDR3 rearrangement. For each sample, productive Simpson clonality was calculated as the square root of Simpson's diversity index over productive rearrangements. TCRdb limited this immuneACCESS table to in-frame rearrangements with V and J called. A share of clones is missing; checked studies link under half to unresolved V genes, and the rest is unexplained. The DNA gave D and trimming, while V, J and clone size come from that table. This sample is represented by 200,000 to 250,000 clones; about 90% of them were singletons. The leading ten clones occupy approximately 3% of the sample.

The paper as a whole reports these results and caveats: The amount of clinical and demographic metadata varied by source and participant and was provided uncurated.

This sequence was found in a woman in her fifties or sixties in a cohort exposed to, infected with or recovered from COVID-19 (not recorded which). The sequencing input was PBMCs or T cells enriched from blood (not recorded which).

Read as DNA, the sequence is TGTGCCAGCAGCTTGGGGCAGACAGTTACTAATGAAAAACTGTTTTTT. It translates to CASSLGQTVTNEKLFF. In this chain, TRBV5-5 is recombined with TRBJ1-4; a weak D assignment points to TRBD1 (5 bases agree). The junction shows trimming of 0 bases on V and 2 bases on J, plus 11 bases between the germline ends. Reading the germline V gene (reference sequence) gives CDR1 SGHKS and CDR2 YYEKEE. From the cysteine through the phenylalanine, the CDR3 covers 16 amino acids. Only the CDR3 DNA stays, 48 bases, in frame from base 1.